The T cell receptor (beta chain) under discussion was sequenced for a study of regulatory T cells in long-lasting Graves disease. Stated time point: newly diagnosed GD, antithyroid drugs for less than 3 months. The TCR library was prepared using RNA isolated from PBMCs. Study findings and constraints: Persistent patients shared more public clonotypes (under 3,000) than newly diagnosed patients (about 1,000).

Construction of TCR beta libraries relied on iRepertoire HTBI primers and on Arm-PCR targeting CDR3 regions. Using its own MiXCR run on the multiplex PCR reads, TCRdb lists one record per CDR3 protein. The table lists hundreds of thousands of distinct CDR3 sequences, about 14% of them singletons. A note on this clonotype: What it binds is unknown.

Germline V gives CDR1 SQVTM, CDR2 ANQGSEA. After removal of 6 bases from V and 7 bases from J, the junction contained 10 bases not matched to a gene. There are 13 residues in the CDR3. Material: peripheral blood mononuclear cells (PBMCs), obtained at new diagnosis, from a patient treated with antithyroid drugs. This TCR came from a female donor with Graves disease. The chain is built from TRBV29-1 and TRBJ1-2, with 8 bases aligning to TRBD1. Written as DNA, the CDR3 is TGCAGCGTCCCCCGGGACAGGTCCTCTGGCTACACCTTC. Amino acids: CSVPRDRSSGYTF.